The 27 T cell receptor beta chains listed next were all sequenced from one sample in a study of blood T cell repertoires in COVID-19. Repertoires were generated with immunoSEQ multiplex PCR, while TCRdb's copy carries only in-frame clones and drops some. The profile shows 350,000 to 550,000 clones, 80% to 90% of them singletons. Sequenced sample: PBMCs or T cells enriched from blood (not recorded which). These receptors were obtained from a man younger than 45 who had recovered from COVID-19.

This rearrangement joins TRBV9 to TRBJ2-7; a weak D match, TRBD1 (6 bases). This CDR3 is built from 17 residues. In germline, CDR1 is SGDLS, CDR2 YYNGEE. V was pared by 0 bases and J by 2 bases, with 18 bases between. The CDR3 is CASSVGTGKGSTYEQYF. For the CDR3, the DNA is TGTGCCAGCAGCGTAGGCACAGGGAAGGGAAGTACCTACGAGCAGTACTTC.

This chain connects TRBV13 to TRBJ1-4, with 11 bases identical to TRBD1. The junction had 5 bases not matched to a gene; V was cut back by 3 bases and J by 8 bases. CDR1 and CDR2 (germline): PRHDT, FYEKMQ (reference sequence). CDR3 length: 15 residues. CDR3 region: CASSFFGTGGEKLFF. CDR3 sequence (DNA): TGTGCCAGCAGCTTTTTTGGGACAGGGGGAGAAAAACTGTTTTTT. The variable domain in full, with the rest retrieved from reference TRBV13 and TRBJ1-4, is AAGVIQSPRHLIKEKRETATLKCYPIPRHDTVYWYQQGPGQDPQFLISFYEKMQSDKGSIPDRFSAQQFSDYHSELNMSSLELGDSALYFCASSFFGTGGEKLFFGSGTQLSVL.

V usage is TRBV15 and J usage is TRBJ1-2, with TRBD1 as a possible D gene (5 bases). The V end was cut by 0 bases, the J end by 3 bases, with 5 bases between. The germline gives CDR1 LNHNV, CDR2 YYDKDF (reference sequence). The CDR3 has 13 residues. CDR3 sequence reads: CATSRDRDYGYTF. DNA of the CDR3: TGTGCCACCAGCAGAGACAGGGACTATGGCTACACCTTC. The full variable domain, rest sourced from reference TRBV15 and TRBJ1-2, is DAMVIQNPRYQVTQFGKPVTLSCSQTLNHNVMYWYQQKSSQAPKLLFHYYDKDFNNEADTPDNFQSRRPNTSFCFLDIRSPGLGDTAMYLCATSRDRDYGYTFGSGTRLTVV.

J is TRBJ2-1 and V is TRBV2; 10 positions match TRBD2. The trim removed 3 bases at V and 9 bases at J, leaving 8 bases unmatched. There are 15 residues in the CDR3. Germline V gene sequence: CDR1 SNHLY, CDR2 FYNNEI. Here the CDR3 DNA reads TGTGCCAGCAGTGATCGTAGCGGGAGGTTCGGTGAGCAGTTCTTC. Encoded protein: CASSDRSGRFGEQFF. The full variable domain, rest sourced from reference TRBV2 and TRBJ2-1, is EPEVTQTPSHQVTQMGQEVILRCVPISNHLYFYWYRQILGQKVEFLVSFYNNEISEKSEIFDDQFSVERPDGSNFTLKIRSTKLEDSAMYFCASSDRSGRFGEQFFGPGTRLTVL.

The chain joins TRBV6-1 to TRBJ2-7; 8 nucleotides match TRBD1. Germline lookup yields CDR1 MNHNS and CDR2 SASEGT. The CDR3 spans 14 residues. The J segment lost 2 bases and the V segment lost 1 base, leaving 1 base of the junction unmatched. The CDR3 sequence is CASSEGTGTYEQYF. In DNA, the CDR3 is TGTGCCAGCAGTGAAGGGACAGGGACCTACGAGCAGTACTTC.

This clone was counted a few times. The chain recombines TRBV27 with TRBJ2-1; 7 nucleotides agree with TRBD2. Germline lookup yields CDR1 MNHEY and CDR2 SMNVEV (reference sequence). The CDR3 loop spans 16 amino acids. The V gene end was trimmed by 6 bases and the J gene end by 4 bases; junction bases not matched to a gene: 12. CDR3 sequence: CASRPKTGLRYNEQFF. For the CDR3, the DNA is TGTGCCAGCAGACCCAAAACGGGACTACGTTACAATGAGCAGTTCTTC.

The chain joins TRBV6-5 to TRBJ1-6; no clear D gene. The length of the CDR3 is 13 residues. Trimming removed 2 bases at V and 8 bases at J, with 7 bases between. Germline values: CDR1 MNHEY, CDR2 SVGAGI. The CDR3 DNA reads TGTGCCAGCAGTTACACGGAGGATTCACCCCTCCACTTT. Protein product: CASSYTEDSPLHF.

This chain links TRBV25-1 with TRBJ1-1, with a possible D match to TRBD1 (6 bases). Trimming removed 8 bases from V and 8 bases from J, with 9 bases in between. The CDR3 covers 10 residues. Germline values: CDR1 MGHDK, CDR2 SYGVNS. The CDR3 region is CASSGTEAFF. The CDR3 nucleotides are TGTGCCAGCTCCGGGACAGAAGCTTTCTTT.

Comments on this clone: The sample carries other DNA sequences with the same CDR3. The chain is built from TRBV5-1 and TRBJ2-1; no reliable D call. Germline assignment: CDR1 SGHRS and CDR2 YFSETQ. V lost 0 bases to trimming and J lost 7 bases, with 5 bases between them. The CDR3 length is 12 residues. The CDR3 DNA sequence: TGCGCCAGCAGCTTGGGCGGAAATGAGCAGTTCTTC. This codes for CASSLGGNEQFF.

This rearrangement joins TRBV2 to TRBJ1-5; D not certain. This CDR3 is 15 amino acids long. Germline loops: CDR1 SNHLY, CDR2 FYNNEI. Trimming removed 6 bases from V and 5 bases from J, with 17 bases in between. CDR3 in DNA: TGTGCCAGCAGCGCCCGTCGGGGAAGGGATCAGCCCCAGCATTTT. As protein: CASSARRGRDQPQHF.

This clone was observed at least ten times. The CDR3, as DNA: TGTGCCAGCAGCTCCTCGGACAGGGCCGCGGCTGAAGCTTTCTTT. This gives the protein CASSSSDRAAAEAFF. The chain uses TRBV7-2 and TRBJ1-1, with TRBD1 matching over 8 bases. CDR1 is SGHTA, CDR2 FQGNSA, per germline. CDR3 length equals 15 residues. J was trimmed by 6 bases and V by 4 bases; bases with no gene match: 10.

This chain uses TRBV14 with TRBJ1-1, with D unresolved. V dropped 4 bases and J dropped 5 bases, with 8 bases sitting between them. Germline assignment: CDR1 SGHDN and CDR2 FVKESK. The CDR3 has 12 amino acids. The DNA for the CDR3 is TGTGCCAGCAGCCCCTTGAGGACTGAAGCTTTCTTT. This translates into CASSPLRTEAFF.

The gene calls are TRBV27 and TRBJ1-2; 12 nucleotides line up with TRBD1. In germline, CDR1 is MNHEY, CDR2 SMNVEV (reference sequence). V dropped 6 bases and J dropped 7; count of bases not matched to a gene: 15. The CDR3 is 17 residues long. The CDR3 bases are TGTGCCAGCAGAACGGGACAGGGGGCGATAAACCCCCGTGGCTACACCTTC. Amino acid sequence: CASRTGQGAINPRGYTF.

V and J are TRBV27 and TRBJ2-7; 7 bases line up with TRBD2. This CDR3 has 15 amino acids. Germline CDR1 reads MNHEY; CDR2 reads SMNVEV (reference sequence). V gave up 6 bases and J gave up 6 bases; unmatched junction bases: 14. This chain's CDR3 is CASRRSSGPPSEQYF. Here the CDR3 DNA reads TGTGCCAGCAGGAGGTCTAGCGGCCCCCCCTCCGAGCAGTACTTC.

The V and J genes are TRBV6-5 and TRBJ1-2; TRBD1 might be the D (6 bases). Trimming left V 2 bases short and J 0 bases short, with 7 bases between. The CDR3 totals 14 residues. The germline V gene encodes CDR1 MNHEY and CDR2 SVGAGI. The CDR3: CASSYRTANYGYTF. CDR3 DNA: TGTGCCAGCAGTTACCGGACAGCTAACTATGGCTACACCTTC.

The V call is TRBV7-2, the J call TRBJ2-1; D remains ambiguous. Trimming removed 5 bases from V and 7 bases from J, with 9 bases in between. Germline CDR1 is SGHTA and CDR2 is FQGNSA. This CDR3 is 12 amino acids long. CDR3 in amino acids: CASSRSANEQFF. In nucleotides, the CDR3 is TGTGCCAGCAGCAGAAGTGCGAATGAGCAGTTCTTC.

The genes are TRBV28 and TRBJ2-7; 8 bases map to TRBD2. V lost 6 bases, J lost 1 base, and 8 bases stayed unmatched. Germline assignment: CDR1 MDHEN and CDR2 SYDVKM. The CDR3 length is 15 residues. The DNA for the CDR3 is TGTGCCAGCAGAAGTTCCGGGACTAGGTCCTACGAGCAGTACTTC. Translating it yields CASRSSGTRSYEQYF.

This chain joins TRBV7-2 and TRBJ2-7; tentative D call: TRBD1 (5 bases). The germline gives CDR1 SGHTA, CDR2 FQGNSA. This CDR3 contains 13 residues. V was trimmed by 4 bases and J by 4 bases, leaving 11 bases between them. This CDR3 is CASSSPHRYEQYF. CDR3 in DNA: TGTGCCAGCAGCTCGCCCCACAGGTACGAGCAGTACTTC.

The chain employs TRBV28 and TRBJ2-7, with TRBD1 as a possible D gene (5 bases). The germline V gene encodes CDR1 MDHEN and CDR2 SYDVKM. V lost 1 base and J 2 bases, leaving 9 bases between the germline ends. This CDR3 has 14 amino acids. The CDR3 nucleotides are TGTGCCAGCAGTTTATTAGGACAAACCTACGAGCAGTACTTC. It yields the protein CASSLLGQTYEQYF.

In DNA, the CDR3 is TGTGCTAGTGGTTCCCCCGCCAGGCGGAACACTGAAGCTTTCTTT. Its protein product is CASGSPARRNTEAFF. The chain recombines TRBV12-5 with TRBJ1-1; D ambiguous. This CDR3 region has 15 residues. Trimming cost V 4 bases and J 1 base, with 13 bases left between them. From germline, CDR1 is LGHNT and CDR2 FRNRAP.

This chain links TRBV2 with TRBJ2-5; TRBD2 agrees at 9 bases. From germline, CDR1 is SNHLY and CDR2 FYNNEI. This CDR3 has 13 residues. The V gene end was trimmed by 8 bases and the J gene end by 3 bases; junction bases not matched to a gene: 4. In DNA form, the CDR3 reads TGTGCCAGCCAAGCTAGCGGGAAAGAGACCCAGTACTTC. Translated: CASQASGKETQYF.

J is TRBJ2-5 and V is TRBV5-5; 8 nucleotides line up with TRBD1. The germline CDR1 and CDR2 sequences are SGHKS and YYEKEE (reference sequence). V lost 1 base to trimming and J lost 1 base; unmatched junction nucleotides: 12. This CDR3 is 18 amino acids long. CDR3 protein: CASSLSLRGTGIQETQYF. CDR3 nucleotide sequence: TGTGCCAGCAGCTTGTCGCTAAGGGGGACAGGCATCCAAGAGACCCAGTACTTC.

The genes are TRBV19 and TRBJ1-5; 8 positions agree with TRBD1. Germline CDR1 LNHDA, CDR2 SQIVND (reference sequence). The CDR3 is made up of 13 amino acids. Trimming removed 9 bases from V and 4 bases from J; junction bases left unmatched: 5. In DNA form, the CDR3 reads TGTGCCAGCCGAGACAGGGGAAATCAGCCCCAGCATTTT. The encoded protein is CASRDRGNQPQHF.

This rearrangement joins TRBV10-3 to TRBJ2-3; perhaps TRBD2 as D (6 bases). Germline V gene data show CDR1 as ENHRY and CDR2 as SYGVKD. The V end was cut by 11 bases, the J end by 2 bases, with 20 bases between. This CDR3 has 15 residues. The CDR3 loop reads CASQSSGQDTDTQYF. In nucleotides, the CDR3 is TGTGCCTCACAAAGCAGCGGGCAAGACACAGATACGCAGTATTTT.

The gene calls are TRBV28 and TRBJ2-7, with D maybe TRBD1 (6 bases). This CDR3 is 15 amino acids long. Per the germline V gene, CDR1 is MDHEN and CDR2 is SYDVKM. Trimming stripped 2 bases from V and 2 bases from J, with 13 bases between. DNA of the CDR3: TGTGCCAGCAGTTTACTCCAGGGGAATACCTACGAGCAGTACTTC. It codes for CASSLLQGNTYEQYF.

J is TRBJ2-4 and V is TRBV5-1; D uncertain. Looked up from germline, CDR1 is SGHRS and CDR2 is YFSETQ. The V end lost 0 bases, the J end lost 0 bases, and 7 bases lay between the germline ends. The length of the CDR3 is 15 residues. The CDR3 nucleotides are TGCGCCAGCAGCTTGGGGCAGTTAGCCAAAAACATTCAGTACTTC. It translates to CASSLGQLAKNIQYF.

This sequence joins TRBV3-1 (or the pseudogene TRBV3-2) and TRBJ1-2; D gene unclear. The CDR3 has 13 residues. Trimming cost V 5 bases and J 4 bases, with 11 bases left between them. Germline values: CDR1 LGHDT, CDR2 YNNKEL (reference sequence). CDR3 in DNA: TGTGCCAGCAGCACCCGGGATCCCTATGGCTACACCTTC. Encoded protein: CASSTRDPYGYTF.